Reported below is one TCR beta chain. This specimen belongs to a study of cytotoxic CD8 clonotypes in ibrutinib-treated CLL. V was trimmed by 4 bases and J by 5 bases, leaving 10 bases between them. CDR3 length equals 13 residues. Germline values: CDR1 SGHNT, CDR2 YENEEA. Generated by immunoSEQ multiplex PCR, the TCRdb table keeps only in-frame clones and is missing some. The sample consists of over 120,000 clones, approximately 80% of them appearing once. The J gene is TRBJ2-3, the V gene TRBV11-3, with D perhaps matching TRBD1 or TRBD2 (5 bases each). The sample in question was PBMCs, obtained after 24 months of ibrutinib treatment. This clonotype was sampled from a human donor with chronic lymphocytic leukemia. The CDR3 bases are TGTGCCAGCAGCTACGGGACGAGAGATACGCAGTATTTT. Protein sequence: CASSYGTRDTQYF. Variable domain in full (rest from reference TRBV11-3 and TRBJ2-3): EAGVVQSPRYKIIEKKQPVAFWCNPISGHNTLYWYLQNLGQGPELLIRYENEEAVDDSQLPKDRFSAERLKGVDSTLKIQPAELGDSAVYLCASSYGTRDTQYFGPGTRLTVL.